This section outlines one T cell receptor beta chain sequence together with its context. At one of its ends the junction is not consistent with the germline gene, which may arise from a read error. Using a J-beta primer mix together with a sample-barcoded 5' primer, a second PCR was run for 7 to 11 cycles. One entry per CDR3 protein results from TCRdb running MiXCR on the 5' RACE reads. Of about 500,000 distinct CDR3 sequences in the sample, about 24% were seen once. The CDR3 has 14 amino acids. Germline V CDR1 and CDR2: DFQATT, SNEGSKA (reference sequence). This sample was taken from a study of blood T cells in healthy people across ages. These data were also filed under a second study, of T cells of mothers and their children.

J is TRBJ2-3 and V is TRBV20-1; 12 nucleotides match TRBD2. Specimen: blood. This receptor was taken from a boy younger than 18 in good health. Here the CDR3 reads CSARRLAGVDTQYF. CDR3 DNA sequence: TGTAGTGCTAGAAGACTAGCGGGAGTCGATACGCAGTATTTT.